This entry describes one T cell receptor (beta chain). Its antigen is still unknown. This record comes from a study of cytomegalovirus exposure and HLA in healthy donors. The CDR3 consists of 14 residues. Trimming stripped 5 bases from V and 7 bases from J, with 15 bases between. The germline V gene encodes CDR1 PRHDT and CDR2 FYEKMQ (reference sequence). Whole-study findings and limits: As confirmed in vitro, three CMV-associated chains were specific for CMV antigens. The study found most TCR sequences rare, yet found some public TCRs in many donors. 150 or so TCR beta chains were listed as cytomegalovirus-associated.

Repertoires were generated with immunoSEQ multiplex PCR, while TCRdb's copy carries only in-frame clones and drops some. The repertoire holds approximately 100,000 clones, with 93% as singletons. The sequenced sample consisted of PBMCs. This chain uses TRBV13 with TRBJ2-1; D call uncertain. The sequence derives from a woman aged 25 to 39 in good health and CMV-seropositive. The DNA for the CDR3 is TGTGCCAGCAGCGCCCCTTTCTTTCGGAATGAGCAGTTCTTC. It yields the protein CASSAPFFRNEQFF.